The subject of this entry is one TCR beta chain. No antigen is known for it. The data were produced by immunoSEQ multiplex PCR, yet TCRdb's version contains in-frame clones alone and is incomplete. The sample has roughly 100,000 clones, 88% seen once. Collection occurred without any documented infections or immune events in donors. This sample is part of a study of identifying expanded T cells in peripheral blood. General observations from the study: Technical replicates showed roughly 1.2 changed clones; roughly two weeks around 15; four weeks 19.

The CDR3 contains 14 residues. Germline V lookup: CDR1 MDHEN, CDR2 SYDVKM. The germline V and J ends were trimmed by 6 bases and 8 bases, with 17 bases remaining between them. The chain uses TRBV28 and TRBJ1-5, with a possible D match to TRBD1 (6 bases). This TCR came from a person aged 18-70 years in good health. Source material: blood. CDR3: CASRVTGRGEPQHF. The CDR3 nucleotides are TGTGCCAGCAGAGTCACAGGGAGAGGCGAGCCCCAGCATTTT. The variable domain in full, completed from reference TRBV28 and TRBJ1-5, reads DVKVTQSSRYLVKRTGEKVFLECVQDMDHENMFWYRQDPGLGLRLIYFSYDVKMKEKGDIPEGYSVSREKKERFSLILESASTNQTSMYLCASRVTGRGEPQHFGDGTRLSIL.